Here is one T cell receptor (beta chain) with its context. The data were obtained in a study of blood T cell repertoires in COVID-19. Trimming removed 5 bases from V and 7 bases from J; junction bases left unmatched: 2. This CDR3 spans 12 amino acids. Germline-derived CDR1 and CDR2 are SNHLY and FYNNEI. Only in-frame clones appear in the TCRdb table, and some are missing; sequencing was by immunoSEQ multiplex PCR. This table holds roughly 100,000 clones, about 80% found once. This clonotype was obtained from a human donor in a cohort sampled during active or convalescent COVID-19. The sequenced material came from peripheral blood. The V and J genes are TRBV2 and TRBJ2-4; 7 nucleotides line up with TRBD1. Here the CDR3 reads CASSRQGNIQYF. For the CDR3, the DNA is TGTGCCAGCAGTCGACAGGGCAACATTCAGTACTTC. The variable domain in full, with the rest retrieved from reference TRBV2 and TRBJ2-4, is EPEVTQTPSHQVTQMGQEVILRCVPISNHLYFYWYRQILGQKVEFLVSFYNNEISEKSEIFDDQFSVERPDGSNFTLKIRSTKLEDSAMYFCASSRQGNIQYFGAGTRLSVL.